This T cell receptor beta chain is drawn from a study of neurological immune-mediated disorders. A few counts support this clonotype. One end of the junction fails to match germline, which may point to a read error. TCRdb reprocessed the 5' RACE reads via MiXCR and lists one record per CDR3 protein. The profile shows 130,000 or so distinct CDR3 sequences, roughly 3.2% of them singletons. Germline V lookup: CDR1 DFQATT, CDR2 SNEGSKA (reference sequence). This CDR3 contains 12 residues. The receptor was isolated from a woman younger than 45 with multiple sclerosis. Input material: PBMCs. The genes are TRBV20-1 and TRBJ1-1, with TRBD1 identical over 8 bases. CDR3 nucleotide sequence: TGCAGTGCCAGAGGGGCAGGGGGCACAGCTTTCTTT. Translating gives CSARGAGGTAFF.